In its sample, the clone carrying this T cell receptor (beta chain) was seen many times. Its antigen remains unidentified. This entry belongs to a study of T-cell reconstitution after alpha-beta-depleted transplantation in children. Broader study findings: At the one-year point after transplant, T-cell counts and TCRbeta diversity were found to come mostly from T cells that had been newly produced. In patients about two months after transplant, alpha-beta T cells reportedly arose from several hundred expanded graft clones. In some patients, recipient T cells and intrathymic progenitors surviving conditioning explained high day-60 diversity.

TCRbeta library construction was performed incorporating unique molecular identifiers. TCRdb re-analysed the PCR reads in MiXCR, keeping a single row per CDR3 protein. The table has about 830,000 distinct CDR3 sequences, roughly 15% seen once. The CDR3 length is 12 residues. Trimming removed 5 bases at V and 5 bases at J, with 6 bases between. Sequences were derived from PBMCs, mostly from graft donor cells, sampled 360 days after TCRalphabeta/CD19-depleted stem cell transplant. V usage is TRBV12-3 or TRBV12-4 and J usage is TRBJ2-2, with no clear D. The TCR was taken from a male patient younger than 18 who had a stem cell transplant for acute lymphoblastic leukemia, so the T cells may come from the graft donor. CDR3 nucleotides: TGTGCCAGCAGTATACGAACCGGGGAGCTGTTTTTT. Its protein product is CASSIRTGELFF.